This paragraph covers one T cell receptor beta chain sequence. Its antigen is still unknown. Germline CDR1 SGHTA, CDR2 FQGTGA. V was trimmed by 3 bases and J by 5 bases, leaving 13 bases between them. The length of the CDR3 is 15 residues. This specimen belongs to a study of OX40 agonist ivuxolimab in advanced cancers. Study details: Allowance was made for prior anti-PD-1, anti-PD-L1 or anti-CTLA-4 therapy, and about 44% had some. General study points: Antigen targets of the expanded peripheral T cells went undetermined.

Produced via immunoSEQ multiplex PCR; TCRdb's table is partial and in-frame only. The sample has around 94,000 clones; around 91% are singletons. The sample was CD4+ or CD8+ T cells sorted from blood, taken in a trial of the OX40 agonist ivuxolimab. The chain links TRBV7-3 to TRBJ2-2; no definite D call. The TCR was taken from an adult with an advanced solid tumor such as melanoma, head and neck, liver or kidney cancer. CDR3 loop: CASSLGGGSTGELFF. The CDR3 coding sequence is TGTGCCAGCAGCTTGGGTGGCGGAAGTACCGGGGAGCTGTTTTTT.